This entry lists 16 T cell receptor beta chains sequenced from one sample in a study of T cells in women clearing cervical HPV infection. The table came from immunoSEQ multiplex PCR; TCRdb's copy has only in-frame clones and leaves some out. Its table records 20,000 or so clones. The sample was blood buffy coat. The receptor source for this set is a woman between 18 and 70 years old with a cervical HPV16 infection that either progressed to CIN3+ or cleared (not recorded which).

Concerning this clone itself: The read ends 3 residues early relative to the CDR3; the germline J gene fills the gap. V and J are TRBV5-1 and TRBJ1-1; no firm D call. The CDR3 consists of 14 residues. Germline V gene data show CDR1 as SGHRS and CDR2 as YFSETQ. The ends were cut back, 3 bases at V and 5 bases at J, with 14 bases in the middle. The CDR3 bases that were read are TGCGCCAGCAGCTCAGCGGCGGCGGGAACTGAA. The encoded protein is CASSSAAAGTE. The full CDR3 protein is CASSSAAAGTEAFF.

For this clone: With the read ending 3 residues before the CDR3 end, the germline J gene is used to fill in that end. V usage is TRBV30 and J usage is TRBJ2-7, with 11 bases identical to TRBD1. Unmatched junction bases numbered 22, after V lost 3 bases and J lost 0 bases. Germline loops: CDR1 GTSNPN, CDR2 SVGIG (reference sequence). This CDR3 comprises 21 residues. The CDR3 here is CAWRVPTHRDRGGRASYEQYF. The sequenced part of the CDR3 DNA is TGTGCCTGGAGGGTTCCGACCCACCGGGACAGGGGGGGTAGGGCCTCCTACGAG.

Concerning this clone itself: With the read ending 3 residues before the CDR3 end, the germline J gene is used to fill in that end. This rearrangement joins TRBV4-2 to TRBJ2-1, with TRBD2 matching 10 bases. V lost 1 base, J lost 7 bases, and 4 bases stayed unmatched. Germline loops: CDR1 LGHNA, CDR2 YNFKEQ. The length of the CDR3 is 15 residues. The CDR3 is CASSQGLAGGNEQFF. The sequenced CDR3 bases are TGTGCCAGCAGCCAAGGACTAGCGGGTGGGAATGAG.

On this clone itself: The read ends 3 residues shy of where the CDR3 ends; the end is completed using the germline J gene. The chain employs TRBV20-1 and TRBJ1-4; 7 nucleotides agree with TRBD1. Germline CDR1 reads DFQATT; CDR2 reads SNEGSKA (reference sequence). Trimming at V came to 3 bases and at J to 7 bases, leaving 11 bases not matched to a gene. CDR3 size: 15 residues. The sequenced part of the CDR3 DNA is TGCAGTGCTAGCCCCCCCAGGGGGGCAAGTGAAAAA. Translating gives CSASPPRGASEK. The whole CDR3 sequence is CSASPPRGASEKLFF.

On this clone itself: The CDR3 end lies 3 residues beyond the end of the read and is filled in from the germline J gene. The chain is built from TRBV2 and TRBJ2-7, with TRBD2 identical over 10 bases. The CDR3 extends over 15 amino acids. Germline-derived CDR1 and CDR2 are SNHLY and FYNNEI. V shed 2 bases and J 0 bases; nucleotides not matched to a gene: 1. CDR3 DNA, as far as it was read: TGTGCCAGCAGTGAAAGGACTAGCGGCTCCTACGAG. It encodes CASSERTSGSYE. The whole CDR3 protein is CASSERTSGSYEQYF.

Note on this clone: Sequencing ends 3 residues short of the CDR3 end; the germline J gene provides the rest. V usage is TRBV7-3 and J usage is TRBJ2-5; possibly TRBD1 for D (5 bases). Trimming left V 5 bases short and J 2 bases short, with 15 bases between. The CDR3 runs to 15 residues. The germline V gene has CDR1 SGHTA and CDR2 FQGTGA. The CDR3 DNA, read in part, is TGTGCCAGCAGCGTATTATTGGGGCCACAAGAGACC. Translation gives CASSVLLGPQET. The full-length CDR3 reads as CASSVLLGPQETQYF. Full variable domain (rest looked up from reference TRBV7-3 and TRBJ2-5): GAGVSQTPSNKVTEKGKYVELRCDPISGHTALYWYRQSLGQGPEFLIYFQGTGAADDSGLPNDRFFAVRPEGSVSTLKIQRTERGDSAVYLCASSVLLGPQETQYFGPGTRLLVL.

With regard to this clone: The read falls 3 residues short of the CDR3 end, and the missing part is taken from the germline J gene. This chain joins TRBV5-1 and TRBJ2-1; D gene ambiguous. CDR3 length: 13 residues. Germline lookup yields CDR1 SGHRS and CDR2 YFSETQ. Trimming removed 6 bases from V and 8 bases from J, with 15 bases in between. The part of the CDR3 DNA that was read is TGCGCCAGCAAAAAACGGGTTAACGATGAG. Amino acids: CASKKRVNDE. The CDR3 as a whole reads CASKKRVNDEQFF.

On this clone itself: Read coverage stops 3 residues before the CDR3 terminus; the germline J gene supplies the remainder. The V and J genes are TRBV7-8 and TRBJ2-7; the match to TRBD2 covers 13 bases. The CDR3 is made up of 18 amino acids. Germline CDR1 reads SGHVS; CDR2 reads FQNEAQ. J gave up 4 bases and V 5 bases, and 14 bases lay outside the gene matches. Partial CDR3 DNA: TGTGCCAGCAGCCCTCGGACTGATGGACTAGCGGGAGTATACGAG. Its protein is CASSPRTDGLAGVYE. The CDR3 in full is CASSPRTDGLAGVYEQYF.

Worth noting for this clone: The observed sequence ends 3 residues before the CDR3 terminus, with the missing tail filled in from the germline J gene. This chain joins TRBV10-3 and TRBJ2-2; 8 positions agree with TRBD2. J lost 0 bases, V lost 3 bases, and 6 bases had no gene match. The germline CDR1 and CDR2 sequences are ENHRY and SYGVKD. There are 17 residues in the CDR3. Partial CDR3 DNA: TGTGCCATCAGTGACCGGACTAGCCGAACGAACACCGGGGAG. It yields the protein CAISDRTSRTNTGE. The full CDR3 reads CAISDRTSRTNTGELFF.

On this clone: The DNA ends 3 residues before the CDR3 does, and the rest of the CDR3 is filled in from the germline J gene. This sequence joins TRBV20-1 and TRBJ2-3, with 10 nucleotides matching TRBD2. From germline, CDR1 is DFQATT and CDR2 SNEGSKA (reference sequence). This CDR3 has 14 amino acids. Unmatched junction bases numbered 5, after V lost 8 bases and J lost 0 bases. The CDR3 sequence is CSSVAGGSTDTQYF. The DNA read from the CDR3 is TGCAGTAGTGTAGCGGGGGGTAGCACAGATACG.

Of note for this clone: The read is 3 residues too short to cover the CDR3 end, so that end is filled in from the germline J gene. The chain joins TRBV5-1 to TRBJ2-7; D is possibly TRBD2 (5 bases). CDR3 length: 16 amino acids. V dropped 4 bases and J dropped 2 bases, with 19 bases sitting between them. Per the germline V gene, CDR1 is SGHRS and CDR2 is YFSETQ. The CDR3 region is CASSPSRGLSTYEQYF. CDR3 DNA, as far as it was read: TGCGCCAGCAGCCCCTCACGCGGGCTTTCGACCTACGAG.

As to this clone: The read finishes 3 residues shy of the CDR3 end, and the germline J gene is used to complete it. The chain couples TRBV28 to TRBJ2-2; no definite D call. V was cut by 2 bases and J by 3 bases, with 7 bases left in between. Germline assignment: CDR1 MDHEN and CDR2 SYDVKM. The CDR3 length is 14 residues. This CDR3 reads CASSLGQYTGELFF. The covered CDR3 bases are TGTGCCAGCAGTTTAGGGCAGTACACCGGGGAG.

To note about this clone: The DNA ends 3 residues before the CDR3 does, and the rest of the CDR3 is filled in from the germline J gene. V is TRBV5-1 and J is TRBJ2-5, with 7 bases aligning to TRBD1. The V gene end was trimmed by 6 bases and the J gene end by 3 bases; junction bases not matched to a gene: 11. The CDR3 length is 15 residues. Germline-derived CDR1 and CDR2 are SGHRS and YFSETQ. This CDR3 reads CASIRTGKTEETQYF. Incomplete CDR3 DNA: TGCGCCAGCATCAGGACAGGAAAGACGGAAGAGACC.

Comment on this clone: Read sequence stops 3 residues before the CDR3 end, and the germline J gene provides the missing end. The genes are TRBV20-1 and TRBJ2-7, with no clear D. This CDR3 has 16 residues. CDR1 is DFQATT, CDR2 SNEGSKA, per germline (reference sequence). The V and J ends lost 5 bases and 4 bases respectively, with 24 bases between them. Partial CDR3 DNA: TGCAGTGCTCTAGATCGTGTCGTTGGAGAGGCATACGAG. This codes for CSALDRVVGEAYE. The complete CDR3 protein is CSALDRVVGEAYEQYF.

On this clone: The CDR3 goes on 3 residues after the read ends, and that part is filled in from the germline J gene. The chain has TRBV2 and TRBJ1-3; no reliable D call. Trimming pared 3 bases from V and 2 bases from J, leaving 8 bases between. The CDR3 sequence is 14 residues long. Looked up from germline, CDR1 is SNHLY and CDR2 is FYNNEI. The sequenced part of the CDR3 DNA is TGTGCCAGCAGTGATGTAGTAACTGGAAACACC. Translated, it gives CASSDVVTGNT. The full CDR3 protein reads CASSDVVTGNTIYF.

Comments on this clone: The DNA ends 3 residues before the CDR3 does, and the rest of the CDR3 is filled in from the germline J gene. The chain couples TRBV5-1 to TRBJ2-1, with 14 bases aligning to TRBD2. This CDR3 is built from 15 residues. Germline values: CDR1 SGHRS, CDR2 YFSETQ. J lost 6 bases, V lost 3 bases, and 2 bases had no gene match. The CDR3 loop reads CASSSGTSGSNEQFF. The CDR3 DNA, read in part, is TGCGCCAGCAGCTCCGGGACTAGCGGGAGCAATGAG.